These T cell receptor beta chains were read from a single sample in a study of human T cells and chemical hapten exposure. MiXCR, run by TCRdb on the RACE reads, gives a single entry per CDR3 protein. The data show approximately 320,000 distinct CDR3 sequences, with around 5.5% seen just once and 7% to 10% held by the top ten. The sample in question was whole blood, obtained in connection with sensitization to the hapten diphenylcyclopropenone (DPC). The receptor source for this set is a woman aged 18-35 years with alopecia areata. Some clones in this sample may be carry-over from other donors' samples. The CDR3 runs from the conserved cysteine through the conserved F or W. D genes are given only for firm matches. Not every row has a clone size; where given, it reads once, few, many or a size class.

d_call clone_size j_call v_call cdr3_nt cdr3_aa
TRBD1 few TRBJ2-3 TRBV10-3 TGTGCCATCAGCCCAGGACAGGGGGCAAGAACAGATACGCAGTATTTT CAISPGQGARTDTQYF
- - TRBJ1-2 TRBV6-6 TGTGCCAGCAGAATTCAAGGCTATGGCTACACCTTC CASRIQGYGYTF
TRBD1 many TRBJ2-7 TRBV12-3/TRBV12-4 TGTGCCAGCACCAAAGATCCGGGACAGGGTGTTTTGAAGCAGTACTTC CASTKDPGQGVLKQYF
TRBD2 few TRBJ2-1 TRBV20-1 TGCAGTGCTAGAGATTCTGGTAGCGGGGGGGCCAACAATGAGCAGTTCTTC CSARDSGSGGANNEQFF
TRBD1 - TRBJ1-1 TRBV6-5 TGTGCCAGCAGTTACTCGTCGGGGCAGGGGGACGAAGCTTTCTTT CASSYSSGQGDEAFF
- few TRBJ2-2 TRBV6-5 TGTGCCAGCAGTCGAGACGGACTGAACACCGGGGAGCTGTTTTTT CASSRDGLNTGELFF
- - TRBJ2-3 TRBV12-3/TRBV12-4 TGTGCCAGCAGACCCCGGGACCAACCATCGGATACGCAGTATTTT CASRPRDQPSDTQYF
- many TRBJ2-3 TRBV29-1 TGCAGCGTTGAATCAGTGGGGGCCACAGATACGCAGTATTTT CSVESVGATDTQYF
- - TRBJ1-5 TRBV20-1 TGCAGTGCGTGGGGGGCAGGGCAGCCCCAGCATTTT CSAWGAGQPQHF
- many TRBJ1-1 TRBV2 TGTGCCAGCAGTGAAGCTCGAGGGAGAGGAGGTGAAGCTTTCTTT CASSEARGRGGEAFF
- many TRBJ2-2 TRBV7-8 TGTGCCAGCAGCTTAGGAACAGCGAACACCGGGGAGCTGTTTTTT CASSLGTANTGELFF
TRBD2 many TRBJ2-1 TRBV7-3 TGTGCCAGCAGCTTACTAGCGGGGCACAATGAGCAGTTCTTC CASSLLAGHNEQFF
- few TRBJ1-5 TRBV20-1 TGCAGTGCCGGGTCGGCCGGGGATACCAATCAGCCCCAGCATTTT CSAGSAGDTNQPQHF
- - TRBJ1-1 TRBV6-5 TGTGCCAGCAGTTACGAGGGCCGCAGACAGGCGAACTCTGAAGCTTTCTTT CASSYEGRRQANSEAFF
- many TRBJ1-4 TRBV21-1 TGTGCCAGCAGCCAAGCCCTTCCGGGTGAATATGAAAAACTGTTTTTT CASSQALPGEYEKLFF
TRBD2 - TRBJ2-5 TRBV7-2 TGTGCCAGCAGCTTATGGGCTAGCGGAGGGTCCCAGTACTTC CASSLWASGGSQYF
- - TRBJ2-5 TRBV4-3 TGCGCCAGCAGCCGCTCCCGAGGGGCTTTTCCCCAAGAGACCCAGTACTTC CASSRSRGAFPQETQYF
- - TRBJ2-1 TRBV4-1 TGCGCCAGCAGCCAAGAGTCAGCGGAGAGCTCCTACAATGAGCAGTTCTTC CASSQESAESSYNEQFF
- - TRBJ1-6 TRBV6-2/TRBV6-3 TGTGCCAGCAGTCTCGGCTCCTCAGGGACCTATAATTCACCCCTCCACTTT CASSLGSSGTYNSPLHF
TRBD1 - TRBJ1-5 TRBV19 TGTGCCAGGAATACCGTACAGGGGGACCAGCCCCAGCATTTT CARNTVQGDQPQHF
- many TRBJ1-4 TRBV7-6 TGTGCCAGCAGCTCGGAATACTCCTACTATGAAAAACTGTTTTTT CASSSEYSYYEKLFF
- - TRBJ1-4 TRBV5-5 TGTGCCAGCAGCTCCCAATCGAGACAAGATGAAAAACTGTTTTTT CASSSQSRQDEKLFF
TRBD1 few TRBJ1-1 TRBV6-1 TGTGCCAGCAGCCTAACAGGGGGGGAAACTGAAGCTTTCTTT CASSLTGGETEAFF
TRBD2 - TRBJ2-3 TRBV3-1 TGTGCCAGCAGCCAAGGGCTAGCGGGGGTGTTAGATACGCAGTATTTT CASSQGLAGVLDTQYF
TRBD1 many TRBJ2-2 TRBV29-1 TGCAGCGTCGAGACCACGGGACAGGGTCGGACCGGGGAGCTGTTTTTT CSVETTGQGRTGELFF
- few TRBJ2-1 TRBV28 TGTGCCAGCAGTTTAGTTGTGGGGGAGCAGTTCTTC CASSLVVGEQFF
- - TRBJ1-1 TRBV5-1 TGCGCCAGCAATACAGGGCCAGGATTCATGAACACTGAAGCTTTCTTT CASNTGPGFMNTEAFF
- - TRBJ1-3 TRBV9 TGTGCCAGCAGCGTAGACCATATATCCTCTGGAAACACCATATATTTT CASSVDHISSGNTIYF
- many TRBJ2-1 TRBV20-1 TGCAGTGCTTACAGGGATGAAGGGAATGAGCAGTTCTTC CSAYRDEGNEQFF
- - TRBJ1-1 TRBV7-2 TGTGCCAGCAGCTTATACAGGGAAGACACTGAAGCTTTCTTT CASSLYREDTEAFF
TRBD1 few TRBJ1-5 TRBV20-1 TGCAGTGCTAGAGATTTTCGCCAGGGGGACAATCAGCCCCAGCATTTT CSARDFRQGDNQPQHF
TRBD1 few TRBJ2-7 TRBV6-6 TGTGCCAGCAGTGAGACAGGGGTTTGGGACGAGCAGTACTTC CASSETGVWDEQYF
TRBD1 - TRBJ2-7 TRBV20-1 TGCAGTGCTACCCACCAGACAGGGCAGGAGCAGTACTTC CSATHQTGQEQYF
TRBD1 - TRBJ1-5 TRBV9 TGTGCCAGCAGCGGAGGGGGCAATAGCAATCAGCCCCAGCATTTT CASSGGGNSNQPQHF
TRBD2 - TRBJ2-2 TRBV12-3/TRBV12-4 TGTGCCAGCAGTTTGACTAGCGGGAACGGGGAGCTGTTTTTT CASSLTSGNGELFF
- - TRBJ1-3 TRBV5-5 TGTGCCAGCAGCCTAAGTTTGACGGGAGACACCTCTGGAAACACCATATATTTT CASSLSLTGDTSGNTIYF
TRBD1 few TRBJ1-2 TRBV4-3 TGCGCCAGCAGCCAATCTGACAGGGCGGTGAGCTATGGCTACACCTTC CASSQSDRAVSYGYTF
TRBD1 - TRBJ2-1 TRBV7-6 TGTGCCAGCAGCTTAAGACAGGGGGCATCGAATCCCTACAATGAGCAGTTCTTC CASSLRQGASNPYNEQFF
- - TRBJ1-5 TRBV12-3/TRBV12-4 TGTGCCAGCAGTCCACAACAGGATCAGCCCCAGCATTTT CASSPQQDQPQHF
TRBD1 - TRBJ1-1 TRBV6-2/TRBV6-3 TGTGCCAGCAGTTACCAGGGGGTAGCTTTCTTT CASSYQGVAFF
- - TRBJ1-1 TRBV5-1 TGCGCCAGCAGCGCGAATCGTCCTATTCGGGACACTGAAGCTTTCTTT CASSANRPIRDTEAFF
- few TRBJ1-1 TRBV28 TGTGCCAGCAGTCCCTTTGGGGCTGAAGCTTTCTTT CASSPFGAEAFF
TRBD2 few TRBJ2-1 TRBV5-4 TGTGCCAGCCGGGAAATTGGGACTAGCGGCGAGCAGTTCTTC CASREIGTSGEQFF
- - TRBJ1-2 TRBV19 TGTGCCACCCGGAACTGGAAAGGAATTGGCTACACCTTC CATRNWKGIGYTF
- - TRBJ1-1 TRBV7-2 TGTGCCAGCAGCTTAGTAGGATGGGGGGCGCGGGGAGCTTTCTTT CASSLVGWGARGAFF